This T cell receptor (beta chain) originates from a study of blood T cell repertoires in COVID-19. Method: immunoSEQ multiplex PCR; TCRdb's copy keeps in-frame clones and lacks some. The table lists fewer than 200,000 clones, around 80% of them singletons. The CDR3 has 14 amino acids. The germline V gene encodes CDR1 SEHNR and CDR2 FQNEAQ (reference sequence). The V gene lost 7 bases and the J gene lost 5 bases, with 17 bases spanning the gap. The source material was peripheral blood. The chain joins TRBV7-9 to TRBJ1-1, with D unresolved. The source of this sequence is a man aged 65-85 years with active or convalescent COVID-19. This CDR3 is CASNLMAGGTEAFF. CDR3 DNA: TGTGCCAGCAACCTCATGGCCGGAGGGACTGAAGCTTTCTTT.